These 28 T cell receptor beta chains were all obtained from the same sample, sequenced in a study. Generated by immunoSEQ multiplex PCR, the TCRdb table keeps only in-frame clones and is missing some. The sample carries around 50,000 clones, over 90% recorded once. Sequencing was carried out using PBMCs. The receptors come from a man between 35 and 55 years old with rheumatoid arthritis.

V usage is TRBV7-6 and J usage is TRBJ2-7; TRBD1 aligns across 7 bases. The V gene's germline CDR1 is SGHVS and CDR2 FNYEAQ. The length of the CDR3 is 16 residues. Germline trimming cut 1 base from V and 0 bases from J; bases unmatched to any gene: 6. CDR3 in amino acids: CASSLVPGQSSYEQYF. The CDR3 DNA reads as TGTGCCAGCAGCTTAGTTCCGGGACAGAGCTCCTACGAGCAGTACTTC.

The chain uses TRBV28 and TRBJ2-5, with a tentative D call TRBD1 (6 bases). The germline V gene encodes CDR1 MDHEN and CDR2 SYDVKM. CDR3 length: 15 residues. Trimming stripped 6 bases from V and 5 bases from J, with 19 bases between. The CDR3 DNA follows: TGTGCCAGCAGGCCCTCGATGGACAGCAGGGAGACCCAGTACTTC. Its translation is CASRPSMDSRETQYF.

This chain uses TRBV7-8 with TRBJ1-4; TRBD1 agrees at 7 bases. Germline V gene lookup returns CDR1 SGHVS and CDR2 FQNEAQ. The V segment lost 5 bases and the J segment 0 bases; nucleotides outside the gene matches: 9. The CDR3 runs 17 residues. The CDR3 DNA sequence: TGTGCCAGCAGCGTCACAGGGGACTCTACAACTAATGAAAAACTGTTTTTT. Protein sequence: CASSVTGDSTTNEKLFF.

This chain joins TRBV6-5 and TRBJ2-7; D possibly corresponds to TRBD2 (6 bases). CDR3 length: 14 amino acids. Germline assignment: CDR1 MNHEY and CDR2 SVGAGI. V was trimmed by 5 bases and J by 0 bases, leaving 11 bases between them. The DNA for the CDR3 is TGTGCCAGCAGTCTGCGGGGTAACTCCTACGAGCAGTACTTC. Protein: CASSLRGNSYEQYF.

This sequence joins TRBV30 and TRBJ2-7; D not resolved. The V and J ends lost 0 bases and 5 bases respectively, with 14 bases between them. CDR1 and CDR2 (germline): GTSNPN, SVGIG (reference sequence). The CDR3 extends over 14 amino acids. CDR3 in DNA: TGTGCCTGGAGTGTACACAGCTCCTACAACGAGCAGTACTTC. Translation gives CAWSVHSSYNEQYF.

This clone was picked up one time. The chain employs TRBV24-1 and TRBJ2-7, with TRBD1 matching over 9 bases. CDR1 and CDR2 from the germline V gene are KGHDR and SFDVKD. This CDR3 is 16 amino acids long. Trimming took 4 bases from V and 2 from J; bases not matched to a gene: 8. The CDR3 nucleotides are TGTGCCACCAGTGACCCCCGGACAGGGGACACCTACGAGCAGTACTTC. Its translation: CATSDPRTGDTYEQYF.

The gene calls are TRBV14 and TRBJ1-1; D not certain. V was pared by 1 base and J by 4 bases, with 10 bases between. Germline CDR1 reads SGHDN; CDR2 reads FVKESK. CDR3 length: 14 residues. The CDR3 sequence is CASSQVLTRTEAFF. In nucleotides, the CDR3 is TGTGCCAGCAGCCAAGTTTTGACCCGCACTGAAGCTTTCTTT. The whole variable domain, remainder taken from reference TRBV14 and TRBJ1-1, is EAGVTQFPSHSVIEKGQTVTLRCDPISGHDNLYWYRRVMGKEIKFLLHFVKESKQDESGMPNNRFLAERTGGTYSTLKVQPAELEDSGVYFCASSQVLTRTEAFFGQGTRLTVV.

V gene TRBV2 combines with J gene TRBJ2-3, with D possibly TRBD2 on 5 matching bases. Trimming took off 6 bases at V and 0 bases at J, with 13 bases between the two ends. The CDR3 runs 15 residues. From germline, CDR1 is SNHLY and CDR2 FYNNEI. The CDR3 DNA is TGTGCCAGCAGCGCCGACTACCTAAGCACAGATACGCAGTATTTT. It yields the protein CASSADYLSTDTQYF.

Concerning this clone itself: A junction end diverges from the germline sequence, so it may reflect a read error. J is TRBJ1-2 and V is TRBV5-1, with no clear D. The CDR3 length is 17 residues. CDR1 and CDR2 from the germline V gene are SGHRS and YFSETQ. The CDR3 loop reads CASRLGGTEIYRTGYTF. CDR3 sequence (DNA): TGCGCCAGCAGATTGGGCGGAACAGAAATATATCGCACTGGCTACACCTTC.

The V and J genes are TRBV24-1 and TRBJ2-2; possible D gene TRBD1, 6 bases. This CDR3 has 16 amino acids. Per germline, CDR1 KGHDR and CDR2 SFDVKD. Trimming left V 1 base short and J 1 base short, with 9 bases between. The DNA of the CDR3 is TGTGCCACCAGTGATTTAGCAGGGGTGAACACCGGGGAGCTGTTTTTT. It specifies CATSDLAGVNTGELFF.

The rearrangement uses TRBV9 and TRBJ2-2; 11 bases fit TRBD2. The CDR3 extends over 17 amino acids. After removal of 0 bases from V and 5 bases from J, the junction contained 6 bases not matched to a gene. Germline V gene data show CDR1 as SGDLS and CDR2 as YYNGEE. The CDR3 spells CASSVELAGGWTGELFF. In DNA form, the CDR3 reads TGTGCCAGCAGCGTAGAGCTAGCGGGGGGATGGACCGGGGAGCTGTTTTTT.

This chain uses TRBV9 with TRBJ1-5; the D gene is possibly TRBD1 (6 bases). The CDR3 runs 14 residues. Trimming left V 1 base short and J 3 bases short, with 8 bases between. The germline CDR1 and CDR2 sequences are SGDLS and YYNGEE. For the CDR3, the DNA is TGTGCCAGCAGCGTAACGGGACACAATCAGCCCCAGCATTTT. The encoded protein is CASSVTGHNQPQHF.

Of note for this clone: The junction and the germline gene differ at one end; a read error may be behind it. CDR3: CASRGSDNYGHTF. The CDR3 coding sequence is TGTGCCAGCAGAGGTTCAGACAACTATGGCCACACCTTC. The chain joins TRBV28 to TRBJ1-2; D unclear. The CDR3 spans 13 residues. The germline CDR1 and CDR2 sequences are MDHEN and SYDVKM.

The V and J genes are TRBV15 and TRBJ2-4, with 9 bases matching TRBD1. The CDR3 is made up of 16 amino acids. Germline values: CDR1 LNHNV, CDR2 YYDKDF (reference sequence). The J segment lost 0 bases and the V segment lost 2 bases, leaving 2 bases of the junction unmatched. CDR3 residues: CATSRKDRGAKNIQYF. As DNA, the CDR3 is TGTGCCACCAGCAGAAAGGACAGGGGAGCCAAAAACATTCAGTACTTC.

This clone was counted only a few times. The V and J genes are TRBV30 and TRBJ1-5; a weak D match, TRBD1 (5 bases). V was pared by 0 bases and J by 1 base, with 7 bases between. The CDR3 is made up of 14 amino acids. Germline CDR1 GTSNPN, CDR2 SVGIG (reference sequence). The CDR3 loop reads CAWSVQGSNQPQHF. The CDR3 DNA is TGTGCCTGGAGTGTCCAGGGAAGCAATCAGCCCCAGCATTTT.

The chain combines TRBV5-1 with TRBJ1-1; weak D call: TRBD1 (5 bases). CDR3 length equals 14 residues. Trimming took off 0 bases at V and 6 bases at J, with 12 bases between the two ends. Germline CDR1 reads SGHRS; CDR2 reads YFSETQ. CDR3 DNA sequence: TGCGCCAGCAGCTTGGTCAGGGAGGAAGCTGAAGCTTTCTTT. Its translation: CASSLVREEAEAFF.

This sequence joins TRBV2 and TRBJ2-7, with a weak D call TRBD2 (7 bases). This CDR3 is 14 amino acids long. V was shortened by 6 bases and J by 0 bases, with 12 bases between the two germline ends. The V gene's germline CDR1 is SNHLY and CDR2 FYNNEI. CDR3 sequence reads: CASRDRGASYEQYF. Here the CDR3 DNA reads TGTGCCAGCAGGGATCGGGGGGCCTCCTACGAGCAGTACTTC.

Concerning this clone itself: The junction shows a germline mismatch at one end, possibly a read error. The chain recombines TRBV11-2 with TRBJ1-1, with a weak D call TRBD1 (6 bases). This CDR3 has 14 residues. Germline CDR1 SGHAT, CDR2 FQNNGV. The CDR3 region is CASRLETGRTEAFF. CDR3 bases: TGTGCCAGCAGATTAGAAACAGGGAGGACTGAAGCTTTCTTT.

The CDR3 protein is CASSPRTSGGGEQYF. CDR3 DNA: TGCGCCAGCAGCCCGAGGACTAGCGGGGGCGGTGAGCAGTACTTC. The chain couples TRBV5-1 to TRBJ2-7; 13 nucleotides line up with TRBD2. Germline CDR1 is SGHRS and CDR2 is YFSETQ. This CDR3 is 15 amino acids long. The trim removed 4 bases at V and 7 bases at J, leaving 8 bases unmatched.

This clone was detected only a few times. The chain is built from TRBV4-2 and TRBJ1-6, with 7 bases fitting TRBD1. V was clipped by 4 bases and J by 10 bases; unmatched bases: 7. This CDR3 has 14 amino acids. The germline V gene encodes CDR1 LGHNA and CDR2 YNFKEQ. The CDR3 here is CASSPTGVGSPLHF. The CDR3 nucleotides are TGTGCCAGCAGCCCTACAGGGGTTGGATCACCCCTCCACTTT.

The chain links TRBV9 to TRBJ2-5; TRBD2 matches 12 bases. Per germline, CDR1 SGDLS and CDR2 YYNGEE. J gave up 0 bases and V 4 bases, and 4 bases lay outside the gene matches. The CDR3 has 16 residues. DNA for the CDR3: TGTGCCAGCAGCTCTGGACTAGCGGGACACCAAGAGACCCAGTACTTC. Translating gives CASSSGLAGHQETQYF. Full variable domain (outside the CDR3, taken from reference TRBV9 and TRBJ2-5): DSGVTQTPKHLITATGQRVTLRCSPRSGDLSVYWYQQSLDQGLQFLIQYYNGEERAKGNILERFSAQQFPDLHSELNLSSLELGDSALYFCASSSGLAGHQETQYFGPGTRLLVL.

The chain combines TRBV7-2 with TRBJ2-7; 7 nucleotides agree with TRBD1. From germline, CDR1 is SGHTA and CDR2 FQGNSA. This CDR3 is built from 14 residues. V shed 5 bases, J shed 2 bases, and the junction held 6 bases outside the gene matches. This CDR3 reads CASSPRQGAYEQYF. In nucleotides, the CDR3 is TGTGCCAGCAGCCCGCGACAGGGCGCCTACGAGCAGTACTTC.

The chain is built from TRBV7-2 and TRBJ1-2, with D maybe TRBD1 (5 bases). The CDR3 consists of 17 residues. Germline CDR1 and CDR2: SGHTA and FQGNSA. Trimming pared 2 bases from V and 6 bases from J, leaving 22 bases between. CDR3 amino acids: CASSLSVLTTAIDGYTF. The CDR3, as DNA: TGTGCCAGCAGCTTAAGCGTTTTGACGACAGCGATCGATGGCTACACCTTC.

The gene calls are TRBV10-2 and TRBJ2-7; 7 nucleotides agree with TRBD2. The V and J ends lost 1 base and 0 bases, in that order; junction bases with no gene match: 6. Germline V gene sequence: CDR1 WSHSY, CDR2 SAAADI. The CDR3 contains 16 residues. The CDR3 nucleotides are TGCGCCAGCAGTGAGTTAAAAAGCGGGAACTCCTACGAGCAGTACTTC. It codes for CASSELKSGNSYEQYF.

This clone was counted a single time. The chain is built from TRBV28 and TRBJ1-5; TRBD1 matches 12 bases. CDR1 is MDHEN, CDR2 SYDVKM, per germline. Trimming took 2 bases from V and 7 from J; bases not matched to a gene: 6. The CDR3 has 16 residues. The CDR3 sequence: CASSLPGQGAKQPQHF. As DNA, the CDR3 is TGTGCCAGCAGTTTACCGGGACAGGGGGCGAAGCAGCCCCAGCATTTT.

The chain carries TRBV7-2 and TRBJ2-3, with D hard to call. Germline-derived CDR1 and CDR2 are SGHTA and FQGNSA. The CDR3 is made up of 12 amino acids. Trimming removed 5 bases from V and 10 bases from J, with 13 bases in between. The CDR3 nucleotides are TGTGCCAGCAGCCCTCTATCTAGGGCGCAGTATTTT. Translating it yields CASSPLSRAQYF.

The J gene is TRBJ2-1, the V gene TRBV7-6; D perhaps matches TRBD2 (5 bases). V was cut by 2 bases and J by 2 bases, with 7 bases left in between. This CDR3 is built from 14 residues. Germline CDR1 reads SGHVS; CDR2 reads FNYEAQ. This CDR3 reads CASSLQRTYNEQFF. In DNA, the CDR3 is TGTGCCAGCAGCTTACAGCGGACCTACAATGAGCAGTTCTTC.

This chain connects TRBV7-6 to TRBJ2-2; no definite D call. The CDR3 spans 15 residues. Trimming cost V 3 bases and J 4 bases, with 12 bases left between them. Germline lookup yields CDR1 SGHVS and CDR2 FNYEAQ. As DNA, the CDR3 is TGTGCCAGCAGCTTGGGCAGGACGAGCACCGGGGAGCTGTTTTTT. Translating it yields CASSLGRTSTGELFF.